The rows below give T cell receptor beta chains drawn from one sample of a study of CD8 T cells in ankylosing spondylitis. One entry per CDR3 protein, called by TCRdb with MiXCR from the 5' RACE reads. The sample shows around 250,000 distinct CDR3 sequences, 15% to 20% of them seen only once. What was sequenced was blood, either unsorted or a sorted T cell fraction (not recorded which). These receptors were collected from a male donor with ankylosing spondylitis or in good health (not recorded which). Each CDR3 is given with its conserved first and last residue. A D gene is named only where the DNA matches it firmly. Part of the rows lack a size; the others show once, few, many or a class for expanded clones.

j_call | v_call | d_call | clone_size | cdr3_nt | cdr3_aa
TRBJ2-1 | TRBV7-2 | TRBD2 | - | TGTGCCAGCAGCTCGATTCTAGCGGCGCCCTACAATGAGCAGTTCTTC | CASSSILAAPYNEQFF
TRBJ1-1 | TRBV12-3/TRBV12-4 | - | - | TGTGCCAGCAGTGAGGGACCCAGGAACACTGAAGCTTTCTTT | CASSEGPRNTEAFF
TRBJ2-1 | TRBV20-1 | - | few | TGCAGTGCTAGAGATCGGTTCGGGAGAGATTACAATGAGCAGTTCTTC | CSARDRFGRDYNEQFF
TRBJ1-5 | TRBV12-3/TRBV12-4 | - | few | TGTGCCCCCAGTGTAGGGACTCAGCCCCAGCATTTT | CAPSVGTQPQHF
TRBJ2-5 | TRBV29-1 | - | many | TGCAGCGTTGCGGTGGAGACCCAGTACTTC | CSVAVETQYF
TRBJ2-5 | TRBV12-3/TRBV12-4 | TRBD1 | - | TGTGCCAGCAGTACAGGGGTTGAGACCCAGTACTTC | CASSTGVETQYF
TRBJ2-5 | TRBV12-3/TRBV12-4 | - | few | TGTGCCAGCAGGAAGGACGGGGGCGGCGCAGAGACCCAGTACTTC | CASRKDGGGAETQYF
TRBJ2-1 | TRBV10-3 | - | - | TGTGCCATCAGTGAGGTGGGGATCGCAGACTTCGATGAGCAGTTCTTC | CAISEVGIADFDEQFF
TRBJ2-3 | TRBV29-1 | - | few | TGCAGCGTTGAAGCCGGTTCGATAGATACGCAGTATTTT | CSVEAGSIDTQYF
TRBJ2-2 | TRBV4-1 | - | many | TGCGCCAGCAGCCAAGATAGCTTCTCCACCGGGGAGCTGTTTTTT | CASSQDSFSTGELFF
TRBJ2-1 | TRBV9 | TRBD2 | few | TGTGCCAGCAGCGAGAGTTTTGGACTAGCGGGAGTTCGCGAGCAGTCCTTC | CASSESFGLAGVREQSF
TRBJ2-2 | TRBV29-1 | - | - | TGCAGCGTTGCGGACAGTCCCGGGGAGCTGTTTTTT | CSVADSPGELFF
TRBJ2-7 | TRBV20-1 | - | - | TGCAGTGCTAGAGGGGTTCTCAGCTCCTACGAGCAGTACTTC | CSARGVLSSYEQYF
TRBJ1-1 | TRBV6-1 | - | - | TGTGCCAGCAGCCCCGAGTACATCGGTGAAGCTTTCTTT | CASSPEYIGEAFF
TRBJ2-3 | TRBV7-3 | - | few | TGTGCCAGCAGCGACAGTTCTGAGGGCTCAGATACGCAGTATTTT | CASSDSSEGSDTQYF
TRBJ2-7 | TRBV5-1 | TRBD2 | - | TGCGCCAGCAGCTTAATTCGCGGGAGTAGCTCCTACGAGCAGTACTTC | CASSLIRGSSSYEQYF
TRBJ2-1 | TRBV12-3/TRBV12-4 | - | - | TGTGCCAGCAGCGCCGGTTGGGCCTACAATGAGCAGTTCTTC | CASSAGWAYNEQFF
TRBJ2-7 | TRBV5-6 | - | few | TGTGCCAGCAGCTTGGCCGGATCCGAGCAGTACTTC | CASSLAGSEQYF
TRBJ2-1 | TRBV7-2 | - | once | TGTGCCAGCAGCCCAGCGGTGCCCTACGAGCAGTTCTTC | CASSPAVPYEQFF
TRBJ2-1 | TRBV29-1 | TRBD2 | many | TGCAGCGTTGAATGGGGGACTAGCGTGCACAATGAGCAGTTCTTC | CSVEWGTSVHNEQFF
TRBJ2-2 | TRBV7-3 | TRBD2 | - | TGTGCCAGCAGCTTAAATGGGGGGACTAGCGCAACCGGGGAGCTGTTTTTT | CASSLNGGTSATGELFF
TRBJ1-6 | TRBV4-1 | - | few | TGCGCCAGCAGTCCGGAACAGGGCCAAGAGGTTTCACCCCTCCACTTT | CASSPEQGQEVSPLHF
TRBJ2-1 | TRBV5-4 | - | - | TGTGCCAGCAGCTTGCGGGCCCTCTCCTACAATGAGCAGTTCTTC | CASSLRALSYNEQFF
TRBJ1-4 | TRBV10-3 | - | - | TGTGCCACTGGGACAAATGAAAAACTGTTTTTT | CATGTNEKLFF
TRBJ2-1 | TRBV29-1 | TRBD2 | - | TGCAGCGTTGAAGAGGAGAAGCGGGACCCTTACAATGAGCAGTTCTTC | CSVEEEKRDPYNEQFF
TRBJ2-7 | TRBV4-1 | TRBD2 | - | TGCGCCAGCAGCCTGGGAATCGGCGGGAGTTTCGTCGGTGGCGGCGAGCAGTACTTC | CASSLGIGGSFVGGGEQYF
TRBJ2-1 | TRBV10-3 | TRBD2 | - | TGTGCCGTACTAGCGGGAGACAATGAGCAGTTCTTC | CAVLAGDNEQFF
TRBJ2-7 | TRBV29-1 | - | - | TGCAGCGTTGAAGATAGGTTGAGGCCGGAGCAGTACTTC | CSVEDRLRPEQYF
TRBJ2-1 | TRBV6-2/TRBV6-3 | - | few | TGTGCCAGCACAGCGGACCCCAATGAGCAGTTCTTC | CASTADPNEQFF
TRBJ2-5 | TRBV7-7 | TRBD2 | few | TGTGCTAGCAGCTTAACCGGACTAGCGGAAGAGACCCAGTACTTC | CASSLTGLAEETQYF
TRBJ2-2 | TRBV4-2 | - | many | TGTGCCAGCAGCCCCAACACCGGGGAGCTGTTTTTT | CASSPNTGELFF
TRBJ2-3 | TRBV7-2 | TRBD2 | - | TGTGCCAGCAGCGCCCCAAGGACTAGCGGGATGTCAGATACGCAGTATTTT | CASSAPRTSGMSDTQYF
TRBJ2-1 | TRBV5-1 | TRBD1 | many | TGCGCCAGCAGCTTGGGACAGGGTTACACTGAGCAGTTCTTC | CASSLGQGYTEQFF
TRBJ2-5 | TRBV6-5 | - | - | TGTGCCAGCAGTTACAGGGACACGTACCAAGAGACCCAGTACTTC | CASSYRDTYQETQYF
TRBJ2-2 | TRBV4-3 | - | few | TGCGCCAGCAGCCAAGAAGGGTCAGGGGACCTCAACACCGGGGAGCTGTTTTTT | CASSQEGSGDLNTGELFF
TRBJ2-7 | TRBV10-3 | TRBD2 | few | TGTGCCATCAGCGGACTAGACAAAACCTACGAGCAGTACTTC | CAISGLDKTYEQYF
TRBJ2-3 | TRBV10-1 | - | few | TGCGCCAACCCGACGGCCTTATCCAGCACAGATACGCAGTATTTT | CANPTALSSTDTQYF
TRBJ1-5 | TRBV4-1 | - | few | TGCGCCAGCAGCCAAGCCGGGACCGATAGCAATCAGCCCCAGCATTTT | CASSQAGTDSNQPQHF
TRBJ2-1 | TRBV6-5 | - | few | TGTGCCAGCAGTTACGGTAGCGGACCCTACAATGAGCAGTTCTTC | CASSYGSGPYNEQFF
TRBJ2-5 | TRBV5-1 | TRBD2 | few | TGCGCCAGCAGCTTGGTTAGCGGGCCGCAAGAGACCCAGTACTTC | CASSLVSGPQETQYF
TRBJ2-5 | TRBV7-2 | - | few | TGTGCCAGCAGCTTATGGGTAGCCGAAGAGACCCAGTACTTC | CASSLWVAEETQYF
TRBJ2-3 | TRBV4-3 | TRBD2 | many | TGCGCCAGCAGCACAACAACTAGCGGGGAGGTTCTCGGCACAGATACGCAGTATTTT | CASSTTTSGEVLGTDTQYF
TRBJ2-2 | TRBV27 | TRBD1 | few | TGTGCCAGCAGACAGGGGACCGGGGAGCTGTTTTTT | CASRQGTGELFF
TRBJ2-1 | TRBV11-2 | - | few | TGTGCCAGCAGCTTGGCAGGGAGGAACAATGAGCAGTTCTTC | CASSLAGRNNEQFF
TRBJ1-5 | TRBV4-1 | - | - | TGCGCCAGCAGCCAATGGTTCGAGGGGAATCAGCCCCAGCATTTT | CASSQWFEGNQPQHF